This T cell receptor (beta chain) came from a study of Graves' ophthalmopathy and Graves' hyperthyroidism. Broader study findings: The majority of expanded thyroid clonotypes above 0.001 frequency also occurred in blood. For predicting ophthalmopathy progression, the model had about 66% sensitivity and 72.22% specificity.

Other autoimmune diseases, uncontrolled infections, pregnancy or lactation led to the exclusion of patients. Orbital computed tomography, thyroid ultrasound, TRAb, serum thyroxine and clinical symptoms formed the basis of diagnosis. This clonotype was recorded at least ten times. Its matching antigen is unknown. The TCR beta CDR3 regions underwent amplification from RNA transcripts. HTBI primers served in a first-round RT-PCR, which a second-round multiplex PCR followed. Each CDR3 protein is one row after TCRdb ran MiXCR on the multiplex PCR reads. Of fewer than 350,000 distinct CDR3 sequences listed, 15% to 20% were seen once; the top ten hold more than 9%. The V end was cut by 5 bases, the J end by 8 bases, with 16 bases between. Per the germline V gene, CDR1 is SGHAT and CDR2 is FQNNGV. The CDR3 is 13 residues long.

This receptor was taken from an adult man with Graves' ophthalmopathy. The chain is built from TRBV11-2 and TRBJ2-7, with a weak D call TRBD1 (6 bases). Source material: peripheral blood. The CDR3: CASSQIRTGKQYF. The DNA of the CDR3 is TGTGCCAGCAGCCAGATAAGAACAGGGAAGCAGTACTTC.